The sample holds a few counts of the clone carrying this TCR beta chain. The target antigen is unknown. No patient escaped relapse after autologous stem cell transplantation, and brentuximab vedotin exposure varied. The data were taken from a study of PD-1 blockade in classical Hodgkin lymphoma. Study-wide findings and caveats: The repertoire differences lack a defined cause, possibly disease activity or prior therapy. It was among complete responders that baseline diversity resembled that of newly diagnosed patients.

The assay was immunoSEQ multiplex PCR, and TCRdb's table has in-frame clones only and misses some. Seen here are roughly 31,000 clones, about three quarters observed once, and the top ten hold about 4%. The sequencing used peripheral blood mononuclear cells (PBMCs), collected before the second cycle of nivolumab. The sequence derives from a human donor with classical Hodgkin lymphoma.

The CDR3 DNA reads TGTGCCAGCAGCTTAGCCGTGGGTCGAGAGACCCAGTACTTC. This sequence encodes CASSLAVGRETQYF. The chain combines TRBV11-2 with TRBJ2-5; D ambiguous. From germline, CDR1 is SGHAT and CDR2 FQNNGV. Deletions cut 1 base from V and 4 bases from J, with 10 bases between. The CDR3 extends over 14 amino acids.